This T cell receptor (beta chain) came from a study of T-cell memory formation after mild COVID-19 (dated by TCRdb to the early 2020s). Notes on the research overall: Most TCR sequence clusters were specific to one of the two donors. In a couple of donors, T-cell clones that expanded and contracted after mild COVID-19 were tracked by sequencing TCRalpha and TCRbeta repertoires over time. Two young, previously healthy adult volunteers made up the cohort, one male and one female. Results the study describes overall, beyond this receptor: SARS-CoV-2 specificity was not confirmed for the second-wave clones peaking on day 37. Balanced CD4/CD8 phenotypes were observed for clones contracting from day 15 to 85, whereas a bias towards CD4+ was observed for a second wave of clones expanding from day 15 to 37. Some responding clones were found in pre-infection memory, which suggests that pre-existing cross-reactive memory T cells took part in the SARS-CoV-2 response. The study covered only two mild cases, and larger cohorts including severe cases with pre-infection samples were considered necessary. Contracting CD4+ clones appeared mostly in the CM and EM memory subsets, whereas CD8+ clones were enriched in EMRA.

The CDR3 runs 14 residues from the cysteine to the phenylalanine. The only DNA kept is the CDR3, 42 bases in frame from the first base. V is pruned by 4 bases and J by 3 bases, leaving 5 bases of the junction without a gene match. From a lookup of the germline V gene (reference sequence), CDR1 and CDR2 are DFQATT and SNEGSKA. Ficoll-Paque density gradient centrifugation was the method used to isolate PBMCs. Instrument used: Illumina NovaSeq 6000. TCRalpha and TCRbeta cDNA libraries were built by 5'RACE with constant-segment primers, adding sample barcodes and unique molecular identifiers. RNA was extracted from every sample with Trizol reagent. Library amplification was performed in two PCR steps, and a second sample barcode and Illumina TruSeq adapters were introduced in the second step. Libraries were sequenced on an Illumina NovaSeq with 2 x 150 bp paired-end reads. As for the authors' bioinformatics: The reads were demultiplexed and collapsed into UMI-guided consensus sequences using migec v1.2.7. With mixcr v2.1.11, UMI consensuses were aligned to TRA and TRB V and J templates and assembled into clonotypes. A clonotype was counted as expanded or contracted only when both edgeR and NoisET called the clonotype significant, with the noise models trained on biological replicates. For edgeR calls, the thresholds were a false discovery rate-adjusted p below 0.01 and a log2 fold-change of 1. As an exploratory analysis of dynamics, max-normalized trajectories of the 1000 most abundant clonotypes were examined with PCA combined with hierarchical clustering. Separately sequenced CD4+ and CD8+ repertoires were used to assign a CD4 or CD8 phenotype to each responding clone. TCRdb reprocessed the public reads (quality trimming at Q25 with fastp, clone calling with MiXCR) and kept in-frame beta chains. Rows are unified per CDR3 protein, each entry keeping the most common DNA and genes. The V and J calls were not made by the authors but by TCRdb's processing. The sample yields 350,000 to 500,000 distinct CDR3 sequences; more than 20% were counted once. The ten top clones hold less than 15% of the sample.

This clonotype was counted only a few times. This clone's antigen is unknown. There are no base qualities to consult, and no much larger clone falls within one base. The chain employs TRBV20-1 and TRBJ2-3, with 9 bases matching TRBD1. The source material was PBMCs or a T cell subset sorted from them (not recorded which). This TCR was recovered from an adult woman who had mild COVID-19 (a few samples of this study predate the infection). The sample titles of this study are shuffled in the database, so cell type and time point are left out; the donor was told from shared clones. The bases read TGCAGTGCTATGACAGGGGGGGGTACAGATACGCAGTATTTT. The encoded protein is CSAMTGGGTDTQYF.